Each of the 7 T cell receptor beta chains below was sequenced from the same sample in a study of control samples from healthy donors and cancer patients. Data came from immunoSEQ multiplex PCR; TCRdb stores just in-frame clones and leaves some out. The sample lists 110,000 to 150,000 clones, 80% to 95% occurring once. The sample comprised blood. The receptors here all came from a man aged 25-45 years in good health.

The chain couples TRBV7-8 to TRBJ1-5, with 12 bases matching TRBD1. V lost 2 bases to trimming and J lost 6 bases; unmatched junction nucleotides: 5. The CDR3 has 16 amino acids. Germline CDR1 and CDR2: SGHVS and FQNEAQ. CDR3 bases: TGTGCCAGCAGCTTAAAAGGGACAGGGGGCATTCAGCCCCAGCATTTT. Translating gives CASSLKGTGGIQPQHF.

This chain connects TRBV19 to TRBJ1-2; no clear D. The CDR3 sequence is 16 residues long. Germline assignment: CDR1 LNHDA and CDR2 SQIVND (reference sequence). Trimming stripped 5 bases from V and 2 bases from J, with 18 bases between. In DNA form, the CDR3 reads TGTGCCAGTAGTCCGGGAGGAGCGCCAGACAACTATGGCTACACCTTC. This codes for CASSPGGAPDNYGYTF.

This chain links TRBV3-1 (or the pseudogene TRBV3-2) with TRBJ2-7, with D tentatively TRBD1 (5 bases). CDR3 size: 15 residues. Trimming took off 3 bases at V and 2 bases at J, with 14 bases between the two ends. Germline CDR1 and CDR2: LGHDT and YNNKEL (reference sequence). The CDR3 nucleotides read TGTGCCAGCAGCCACTTGAACAGGAACACCTACGAGCAGTACTTC. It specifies CASSHLNRNTYEQYF.

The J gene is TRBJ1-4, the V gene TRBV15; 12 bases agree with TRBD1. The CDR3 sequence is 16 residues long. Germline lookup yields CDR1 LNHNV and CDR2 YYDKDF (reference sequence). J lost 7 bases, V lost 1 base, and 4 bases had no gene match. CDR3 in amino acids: CATSRGGQGAFEKLFF. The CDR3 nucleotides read TGTGCCACCAGCAGAGGGGGACAGGGGGCTTTTGAAAAACTGTTTTTT.

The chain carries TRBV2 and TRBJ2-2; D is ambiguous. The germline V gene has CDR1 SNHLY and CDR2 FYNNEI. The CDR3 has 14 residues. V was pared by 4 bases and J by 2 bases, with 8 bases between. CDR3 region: CASSVVSNTGELFF. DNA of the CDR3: TGTGCCAGCAGTGTGGTATCAAACACCGGGGAGCTGTTTTTT.

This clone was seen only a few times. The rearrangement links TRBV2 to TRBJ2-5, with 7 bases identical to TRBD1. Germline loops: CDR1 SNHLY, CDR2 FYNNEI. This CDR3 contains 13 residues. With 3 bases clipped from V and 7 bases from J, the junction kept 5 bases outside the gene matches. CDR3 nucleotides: TGTGCCAGCAGTGACGACAGGGTGGTGACCCAGTACTTC. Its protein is CASSDDRVVTQYF.

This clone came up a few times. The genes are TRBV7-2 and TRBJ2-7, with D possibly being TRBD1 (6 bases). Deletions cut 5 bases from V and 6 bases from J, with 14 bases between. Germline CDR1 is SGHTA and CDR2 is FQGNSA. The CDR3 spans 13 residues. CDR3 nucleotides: TGTGCCAGCAGCCAGACTAACAGGGCCGAGCAGTACTTC. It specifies CASSQTNRAEQYF.